What follows are 9 T cell receptor beta chains derived from one specimen sequenced in a study of shared clonotypes between healthy human individuals. Libraries were prepared by immunoSEQ multiplex PCR; TCRdb keeps only in-frame clonotypes and omits some of them. Of about 2.4 million clones listed, around 94% are singletons. Sequencing was performed on naive CD4+ T cells sorted from blood. Noted subset: CD45RA+ positively selected. The receptors here all came from a man younger than 35 in good health.

The V call is TRBV5-1, the J call TRBJ2-7, with TRBD2 as a possible D gene (6 bases). The germline gives CDR1 SGHRS, CDR2 YFSETQ. The CDR3 totals 15 residues. The V end lost 4 bases, the J end lost 1 base, and 15 bases lay between the germline ends. CDR3 in DNA: TGCGCCAGCAGCATGGAGGGCAGGAGGTCCTACGAGCAGTACTTC. Its translation: CASSMEGRRSYEQYF.

This clone has a single count. The chain uses TRBV19 and TRBJ1-5, with TRBD1 matching over 12 bases. Germline lookup yields CDR1 LNHDA and CDR2 SQIVND (reference sequence). V lost 7 bases, J lost 3 bases, and 10 bases stayed unmatched. There are 17 residues in the CDR3. The CDR3 sequence: CASNYWGTGGTNQPQHF. DNA for the CDR3: TGTGCCAGTAACTATTGGGGGACAGGGGGCACCAATCAGCCCCAGCATTTT.

The chain carries TRBV9 and TRBJ2-1; a possible D gene is TRBD1 (5 bases). Germline CDR1 and CDR2: SGDLS and YYNGEE. This CDR3 region has 16 residues. Trimming cost V 3 bases and J 4 bases, with 17 bases left between them. CDR3 in amino acids: CASSARQITTYNEQFF. CDR3 coding DNA: TGTGCCAGCAGCGCCAGACAGATCACAACTTACAATGAGCAGTTCTTC. The whole variable domain, filled in from reference TRBV9 and TRBJ2-1, reads DSGVTQTPKHLITATGQRVTLRCSPRSGDLSVYWYQQSLDQGLQFLIQYYNGEERAKGNILERFSAQQFPDLHSELNLSSLELGDSALYFCASSARQITTYNEQFFGPGTRLTVL.

The V call is TRBV21-1, the J call TRBJ2-1; TRBD1, the table's D call, lacks a check against the DNA. TRBV21-1 is termed a pseudogene. CDR3 length: 15 amino acids. The CDR3 sequence is CASSKQSGPYNEQFF. The CDR3 bases are TGTGCCAGCAGCAAGCAGTCAGGCCCCTACAATGAGCAGTTCTTC.

The rearrangement uses TRBV7-9 and TRBJ2-5; perhaps TRBD1 as D (5 bases). The CDR3 runs 13 residues. Looked up from germline, CDR1 is SEHNR and CDR2 is FQNEAQ (reference sequence). V gave up 4 bases and J gave up 5 bases, with 11 bases separating them. This CDR3 is CASSSRATETQYF. The CDR3 DNA sequence: TGTGCCAGCAGCTCCAGGGCAACGGAGACCCAGTACTTC.

The V call is TRBV6-1, the J call TRBJ2-5; weak D call: TRBD1 (6 bases). The CDR3 extends over 13 amino acids. Deletions cut 6 bases from V and 1 base from J, with 9 bases between. Germline-derived CDR1 and CDR2 are MNHNS and SASEGT. The DNA for the CDR3 is TGTGCCAGCAGAAGGGGGTCCCAAGAGACCCAGTACTTC. Translating it yields CASRRGSQETQYF.

To note about this clone: A read error may account for a junction end that differs from germline. This chain connects TRBV19 to TRBJ1-2; D gene ambiguous. Germline V lookup: CDR1 LNHDA, CDR2 SQIVND (reference sequence). CDR3 length equals 14 residues. CDR3 DNA sequence: TGTGCCAGTAGAATAGGGCCCTCCGCCGGTGGCTACACCTTC. Its protein is CASRIGPSAGGYTF. The full variable domain, in which reference TRBV19 and TRBJ1-2 provide the parts outside the CDR3, is DGGITQSPKYLFRKEGQNVTLSCEQNLNHDAMYWYRQDPGQGLRLIYYSQIVNDFQKGDIAEGYSVSREKKESFPLTVTSAQKNPTAFYLCASRIGPSAGGYTFGSGTRLTVV.

The chain employs TRBV19 and TRBJ2-5; tentative D call: TRBD1 (5 bases). CDR3 size: 15 residues. Germline V gene sequence: CDR1 LNHDA, CDR2 SQIVND (reference sequence). V lost 2 bases, J lost 2 bases, and 12 bases lay in between. The CDR3 region has the DNA TGTGCCAGTAGTATACATCGGAAGGGGCAAGAGACCCAGTACTTC. Protein product: CASSIHRKGQETQYF.

This chain links TRBV11-2 with TRBJ2-3; D is unresolved. CDR3 length equals 16 residues. V lost 1 base, J lost 4 bases, and 15 bases lay in between. Germline CDR1 reads SGHAT; CDR2 reads FQNNGV. CDR3 bases: TGTGCCAGCAGCTTAGGCGGTGGGAAACCGGCAGATACGCAGTATTTT. Translation: CASSLGGGKPADTQYF.